These T cell receptor beta chains were read from a single sample in a study of blood T cell repertoires in COVID-19. Profiling relied on immunoSEQ multiplex PCR, and the TCRdb table lists in-frame clones only, not all of them. The table records 140,000 to 150,000 clones, 80% to 90% of them present only once. Sequencing was performed on peripheral blood. The receptor source for this set is a man between 60 and 75 years old with active or convalescent COVID-19. The CDR3 runs from the conserved cysteine through the conserved F or W. Each record gives: CDR3 DNA, CDR3 protein, clone size, D gene, J gene, V gene. The D gene is left open where the match is weak. Not every row has a clone size; where given, it reads once, few, many or a size class.

DNA: TGCGCCAGCAGCTTGGCCGGACTAGCGGGAGCGGCCCAGTACTTC; CDR3: CASSLAGLAGAAQYF; size: NA; D: TRBD2; J: TRBJ2-5; V: TRBV5-1
DNA: TGTGCCGTTTTAGCGGGCATGAGGGATACGCAGTATTTT; CDR3: CAVLAGMRDTQYF; size: once; D: TRBD2; J: TRBJ2-3; V: TRBV19
DNA: TGTGCCAGCAGACAAAACAACGGGGGGCAGGGCCACGAGCAGTACTTC; CDR3: CASRQNNGGQGHEQYF; size: NA; D: NA; J: TRBJ2-7; V: TRBV28
DNA: TGCGCCAGCAGCTTGGGTTCTACTAGTGCTGGCACAGATACGCAGTATTTT; CDR3: CASSLGSTSAGTDTQYF; size: NA; D: NA; J: TRBJ2-3; V: TRBV5-1
DNA: TGTGCCAGCAGTGAAGCGTTAAACAGAATTAATGAAAAACTGTTTTTT; CDR3: CASSEALNRINEKLFF; size: NA; D: NA; J: TRBJ1-4; V: TRBV6-1
DNA: TGTGCCAGCAGCTTGGAGGGGGGGGCCCATACGCAGTATTTT; CDR3: CASSLEGGAHTQYF; size: NA; D: NA; J: TRBJ2-3; V: TRBV5-4
DNA: TGCGCCAGCAGCGCCGGGGACACCATGAGCTCCTACGAGCAGTACTTC; CDR3: CASSAGDTMSSYEQYF; size: NA; D: NA; J: TRBJ2-7; V: TRBV5-1
DNA: TGTGCCAGCAGTCTAGCGGGAGGGGACAATGAGCAGTTCTTC; CDR3: CASSLAGGDNEQFF; size: NA; D: TRBD2; J: TRBJ2-1; V: TRBV3-1/TRBV3-2
DNA: TGTGCCAGCAGTGAATCCCCCGCTAGCGGGGGGGCCGTTACCAAAAACATTCAGTACTTC; CDR3: CASSESPASGGAVTKNIQYF; size: NA; D: TRBD2; J: TRBJ2-4; V: TRBV6-1
DNA: TGTGCCAGCAGCTTCTTCCGGACTAGCGGGGGTGATGAGCAGTTCTTC; CDR3: CASSFFRTSGGDEQFF; size: NA; D: TRBD2; J: TRBJ2-1; V: TRBV7-9
DNA: TGTGCCAGCAGCCCTCGATCAGTTAATGAAAAACTGTTTTTT; CDR3: CASSPRSVNEKLFF; size: NA; D: NA; J: TRBJ1-4; V: TRBV28
DNA: TGTGCCAGCAGTCTCCGGGACAGGGGGGAAGAGACCCAGTACTTC; CDR3: CASSLRDRGEETQYF; size: NA; D: TRBD1; J: TRBJ2-5; V: TRBV6-5
DNA: TGTGCCAGCAGCTTGGGGAACCGGGGCCAAGAGACCCAGTACTTC; CDR3: CASSLGNRGQETQYF; size: NA; D: NA; J: TRBJ2-5; V: TRBV7-2
DNA: TGTGCCACAGCTGGGGTCCGGACAGGCATCTCCTACGAGCAGTACTTC; CDR3: CATAGVRTGISYEQYF; size: NA; D: TRBD1; J: TRBJ2-7; V: TRBV28
DNA: TGTGCCAGCTCACCGGGGGCCGGACAGGACATTCAGTACTTC; CDR3: CASSPGAGQDIQYF; size: NA; D: TRBD1; J: TRBJ2-4; V: TRBV18
DNA: TGTGCCAGCAGCCAAAACATACAAGAGACCCAGTACTTC; CDR3: CASSQNIQETQYF; size: once; D: NA; J: TRBJ2-5; V: TRBV4-2